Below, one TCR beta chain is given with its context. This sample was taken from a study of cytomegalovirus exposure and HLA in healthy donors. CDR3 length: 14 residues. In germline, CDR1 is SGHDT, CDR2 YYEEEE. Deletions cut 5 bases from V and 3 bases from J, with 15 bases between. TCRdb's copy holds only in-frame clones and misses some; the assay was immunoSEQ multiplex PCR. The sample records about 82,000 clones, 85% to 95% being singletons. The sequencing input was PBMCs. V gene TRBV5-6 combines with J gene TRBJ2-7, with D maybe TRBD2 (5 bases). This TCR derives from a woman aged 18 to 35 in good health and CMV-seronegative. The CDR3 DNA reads TGTGCCAGCAGTCTCCCGGCGGGCTACTACGAGCAGTACTTC. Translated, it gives CASSLPAGYYEQYF.